This entry lists 15 T cell receptor beta chains sequenced from one sample in a study of patients and donors after allogeneic stem cell transplantation. From the RT-PCR reads, TCRdb called clonotypes with MiXCR, one entry per CDR3 protein. This table holds some 230,000 distinct CDR3 sequences, less than 15% found once. What was sequenced was blood, either unsorted or a sorted T cell fraction (not recorded which). Every receptor here comes from a human donor who was either an allogeneic HSCT recipient or a stem cell or donor lymphocyte infusion donor (not recorded which). It is not recorded whose cells these are; they may come from a transplant donor.

Only a few counts were recorded for this clonotype. The chain has TRBV7-2 and TRBJ2-4, with 7 bases fitting TRBD1. The germline V gene has CDR1 SGHTA and CDR2 FQGNSA. The CDR3 is made up of 14 amino acids. V trimming: 4 bases; J trimming: 16 bases; junction bases outside the gene matches: 16. The CDR3 coding sequence is TGTGCCAGCAGCTCACAGACAGGGAACCCACAACAATACTTC. It specifies CASSSQTGNPQQYF.

This clonotype was detected ten times or more. The chain is built from TRBV12-3 or TRBV12-4 and TRBJ1-2; D ambiguous. Deletions cut 4 bases from V and 6 bases from J, with 12 bases between. CDR3 size: 13 residues. CDR3 protein: CASSYDLPHGYTF. CDR3 nucleotide sequence: TGTGCCAGCAGTTACGATCTACCCCATGGCTACACCTTC.

This clonotype has only a few counts. Here the CDR3 reads CASSLDRGSETQYF. CDR3 DNA sequence: TGTGCCAGCAGCCTCGACAGGGGCTCGGAGACCCAGTACTTC. V gene TRBV7-2 combines with J gene TRBJ2-5, with 8 bases matching TRBD1. The junction had 7 bases not matched to a gene; V was cut back by 5 bases and J by 5 bases. The CDR3 is made up of 14 amino acids. Germline CDR1 SGHTA, CDR2 FQGNSA.

V is TRBV20-1 and J is TRBJ1-6; 7 bases map to TRBD1. Trimming at V came to 4 bases and at J to 1 base, leaving 13 bases not matched to a gene. The CDR3 runs 18 residues. Germline values: CDR1 DFQATT, CDR2 SNEGSKA (reference sequence). CDR3 DNA: TGCAGTGCTACCAAATACAGGGGAAGTGGATCCTATAATTCACCCCTCCACTTT. It codes for CSATKYRGSGSYNSPLHF.

The V gene is TRBV20-1, the J gene TRBJ2-7, with 7 nucleotides matching TRBD1. V shed 4 bases, J shed 1 base, and the junction held 10 bases outside the gene matches. From germline, CDR1 is DFQATT and CDR2 SNEGSKA (reference sequence). The CDR3 length is 15 residues. The CDR3 protein is CSAKFRRQGSYEQYF. As DNA, the CDR3 is TGCAGTGCTAAGTTCCGGAGACAGGGATCCTACGAGCAGTACTTC.

This clonotype was recorded many times. The rearrangement links TRBV4-3 to TRBJ2-1; no clear D. Trimming stripped 0 bases from V and 7 bases from J, with 10 bases between. Germline-derived CDR1 and CDR2 are LGHNA and YSLEER. The CDR3 consists of 14 residues. CDR3 coding DNA: TGCGCCAGCAGCCAAGATGCCGCCTCGAATGAGCAGTTCTTC. Translation: CASSQDAASNEQFF.

This clonotype was counted ten times or more. The chain joins TRBV6-1 to TRBJ2-3; 14 nucleotides line up with TRBD2. V gave up 8 bases and J gave up 3 bases; unmatched junction bases: 4. The CDR3 is 15 residues long. Germline assignment: CDR1 MNHNS and CDR2 SASEGT. The DNA for the CDR3 is TGTGCCAGCCGACTAGCGGGAGGGCCGACAGATACGCAGTATTTT. It encodes CASRLAGGPTDTQYF.

The V gene is TRBV4-3, the J gene TRBJ2-2, with a tentative D call TRBD2 (7 bases). With 0 bases removed from V and 2 bases from J, the gap between germline ends came to 13 bases. Germline V gives CDR1 LGHNA, CDR2 YSLEER. The CDR3 is 17 residues long. The CDR3 protein is CASSQDGRGFNTGELFF. Written as DNA, the CDR3 is TGCGCCAGCAGCCAAGATGGGAGGGGGTTCAACACCGGGGAGCTGTTTTTT.

The chain recombines TRBV20-1 with TRBJ1-3; weak D call: TRBD1 (5 bases). Deletions cut 0 bases from V and 0 bases from J, with 15 bases between. The CDR3 extends over 17 amino acids. Germline CDR1 DFQATT, CDR2 SNEGSKA (reference sequence). CDR3: CSARDRAGITSGNTIYF. The CDR3 DNA is TGCAGTGCTAGAGATAGGGCAGGGATCACCTCTGGAAACACCATATATTTT.

The chain uses TRBV23-1 and TRBJ2-5, with 15 positions matching TRBD2. TRBV23-1 is flagged as an ORF with uncertain function. The V gene end was trimmed by 3 bases and the J gene end by 2 bases; junction bases not matched to a gene: 7. The CDR3 has 18 residues. The CDR3 region has the DNA TGCGCCAGCAGTCACCTCTGTGGGACTAGCGGGAGGCAAGAGACCCAGTACTTC. Translation: CASSHLCGTSGRQETQYF.

This clonotype has only a few counts. The chain links TRBV6-1 to TRBJ2-1; perhaps D is TRBD1 or TRBD2 (5 bases each). Looked up from germline, CDR1 is MNHNS and CDR2 is SASEGT. With 5 bases removed from V and 9 bases from J, the gap between germline ends came to 11 bases. The CDR3 contains 12 residues. CDR3: CASSRGSAEQFF. The CDR3 DNA is TGTGCCAGCAGTAGGGGTAGCGCTGAGCAGTTCTTC.

V usage is TRBV20-1 and J usage is TRBJ1-2, with D uncertain. V was trimmed by 8 bases and J by 7 bases, leaving 20 bases between them. Germline V lookup: CDR1 DFQATT, CDR2 SNEGSKA (reference sequence). This CDR3 contains 13 residues. CDR3 DNA sequence: TGCAGTTCCCCCCTGGCCGGGGTTGGTGGCTACACCTTC. Amino acids: CSSPLAGVGGYTF.

This clonotype was picked up many times. This rearrangement joins TRBV9 to TRBJ2-1; D remains unclear. This CDR3 is built from 12 residues. Per germline, CDR1 SGDLS and CDR2 YYNGEE. V lost 1 base and J 6 bases, leaving 5 bases between the germline ends. The CDR3 sequence: CASSVYSNEQFF. The CDR3 bases are TGTGCCAGCAGCGTATATTCCAATGAGCAGTTCTTC. Full variable domain (rest looked up from reference TRBV9 and TRBJ2-1): DSGVTQTPKHLITATGQRVTLRCSPRSGDLSVYWYQQSLDQGLQFLIQYYNGEERAKGNILERFSAQQFPDLHSELNLSSLELGDSALYFCASSVYSNEQFFGPGTRLTVL.

This rearrangement joins TRBV20-1 to TRBJ2-7; D may be TRBD1 (6 bases). V was cut by 6 bases and J by 3 bases, with 15 bases left in between. The CDR3 totals 13 residues. The germline CDR1 and CDR2 sequences are DFQATT and SNEGSKA (reference sequence). The CDR3 nucleotides are TGCAGTGCGGTCTTGGGGGCGTACTACGAGCAGTACTTC. This sequence encodes CSAVLGAYYEQYF.

In this sample, this clonotype turned up a few times. This rearrangement joins TRBV5-1 to TRBJ2-5; TRBD1 or TRBD2 may be the D gene (6 bases each). The V gene's germline CDR1 is SGHRS and CDR2 YFSETQ. The CDR3 spans 12 residues. Trimming stripped 3 bases from V and 8 bases from J, with 11 bases between. CDR3 in amino acids: CASSSPGGTQYF. The CDR3 region has the DNA TGCGCCAGCAGCTCCCCCGGGGGCACCCAGTACTTC.